A selection of T cell receptor beta chains follows, all from one sample in a study of T-cell reconstitution after alpha-beta-depleted transplantation in children. TCRdb passed the PCR reads through MiXCR, listing each CDR3 protein once. The sample has about 120,000 distinct CDR3 sequences, 10% seen once; the top ten hold approximately 8%. Specimen: PBMCs from the stem cell graft donor, collected from the stem cell graft. The receptors originated from a human donor who donated a stem cell graft to a child with acute lymphoblastic leukemia. The CDR3 runs from the conserved cysteine through the conserved F or W. Each record gives: V gene, D gene, clone size, J gene, CDR3 protein, CDR3 DNA. The D gene is left open where the match is weak. Size is stated for part of the rows, as once, few or many counts, or as a class when the clone is expanded.

V gene: TRBV6-5
D gene: .
clone size: many
J gene: TRBJ2-1
CDR3 protein: CASSYSSSSRSEQFF
CDR3 DNA: TGTGCCAGCAGTTACTCTTCAAGCAGCCGTAGTGAGCAGTTCTTC

V gene: TRBV10-2
D gene: .
clone size: many
J gene: TRBJ2-2
CDR3 protein: CASRGDYTGELFF
CDR3 DNA: TGCGCCAGCAGGGGGGACTACACCGGGGAGCTGTTTTTT

V gene: TRBV18
D gene: TRBD1
clone size: many
J gene: TRBJ2-7
CDR3 protein: CASSPATGGYEQYF
CDR3 DNA: TGTGCCAGCTCACCAGCGACAGGGGGCTACGAGCAGTACTTC

V gene: TRBV7-8
D gene: .
clone size: many
J gene: TRBJ2-7
CDR3 protein: CASSLARGMGEQYF
CDR3 DNA: TGTGCCAGCAGCTTAGCGCGGGGAATGGGCGAGCAGTACTTC

V gene: TRBV20-1
D gene: TRBD2
clone size: many
J gene: TRBJ2-5
CDR3 protein: CSARGGLAGGTIQETQYF
CDR3 DNA: TGCAGTGCTAGGGGGGGATTAGCGGGAGGGACGATCCAAGAGACCCAGTACTTC

V gene: TRBV4-3
D gene: .
clone size: many
J gene: TRBJ2-2
CDR3 protein: CASSQASSAHANTGELFF
CDR3 DNA: TGCGCCAGCAGCCAAGCGAGTTCTGCACACGCGAACACCGGGGAGCTGTTTTTT

V gene: TRBV4-1
D gene: TRBD2
clone size: many
J gene: TRBJ2-7
CDR3 protein: CASSQTSGGFSYEQYF
CDR3 DNA: TGCGCCAGCAGCCAAACATCCGGGGGGTTCTCCTACGAGCAGTACTTC

V gene: TRBV7-9
D gene: TRBD1
clone size: many
J gene: TRBJ1-1
CDR3 protein: CASSLNQRGVRETGGGTEAFF
CDR3 DNA: TGTGCCAGCAGCTTAAATCAGAGGGGAGTACGGGAAACAGGGGGTGGCACTGAAGCTTTCTTT

V gene: TRBV6-2/TRBV6-3
D gene: TRBD1
clone size: many
J gene: TRBJ1-2
CDR3 protein: CASSWTGFDGYTF
CDR3 DNA: TGTGCCAGCAGTTGGACAGGCTTTGATGGCTACACCTTC

V gene: TRBV6-5
D gene: .
clone size: many
J gene: TRBJ2-7
CDR3 protein: CASSYGLGGYEQYF
CDR3 DNA: TGTGCCAGCAGTTACGGTTTAGGCGGCTACGAGCAGTACTTC

V gene: TRBV6-5
D gene: .
clone size: many
J gene: TRBJ2-5
CDR3 protein: CASSYSPETQYF
CDR3 DNA: TGTGCCAGCAGTTACTCTCCAGAGACCCAGTACTTC

V gene: TRBV10-2
D gene: TRBD1
clone size: .
J gene: TRBJ2-7
CDR3 protein: CASSHPGTGTGEQYF
CDR3 DNA: TGCGCCAGCAGCCACCCCGGGACAGGGACAGGAGAGCAGTACTTC

V gene: TRBV18
D gene: TRBD1
clone size: many
J gene: TRBJ2-1
CDR3 protein: CASSFRDSSYNEQFF
CDR3 DNA: TGTGCCAGCTCATTTCGGGACAGCTCCTACAATGAGCAGTTCTTC

V gene: TRBV9
D gene: TRBD1
clone size: many
J gene: TRBJ1-1
CDR3 protein: CASSEDGTGNTEAFF
CDR3 DNA: TGTGCCAGCAGCGAAGACGGGACAGGGAACACTGAAGCTTTCTTT

V gene: TRBV7-2
D gene: .
clone size: many
J gene: TRBJ1-4
CDR3 protein: CASSLTGAREKLFF
CDR3 DNA: TGTGCCAGCAGCTTGACGGGGGCGCGTGAAAAACTGTTTTTT

V gene: TRBV12-3/TRBV12-4
D gene: TRBD2
clone size: many
J gene: TRBJ2-7
CDR3 protein: CASSLAGGISYEQYF
CDR3 DNA: TGTGCCAGCAGTTTAGCGGGAGGGATCTCCTACGAGCAGTACTTC

V gene: TRBV7-2
D gene: .
clone size: many
J gene: TRBJ2-5
CDR3 protein: CASSLVDRRTQETQYF
CDR3 DNA: TGTGCCAGCAGCTTAGTTGACAGGAGAACCCAAGAGACCCAGTACTTC

V gene: TRBV6-1
D gene: TRBD1
clone size: few
J gene: TRBJ2-2
CDR3 protein: CASSRDRAGGELFF
CDR3 DNA: TGTGCCAGCAGTCGCGACAGGGCGGGTGGGGAGCTGTTTTTT

V gene: TRBV1
D gene: .
clone size: few
J gene: TRBJ1-2
CDR3 protein: CTSSRGYTF
CDR3 DNA: TGCACCAGCAGCCGAGGCTACACCTTC

V gene: TRBV5-1
D gene: .
clone size: .
J gene: TRBJ1-5
CDR3 protein: CASGLGGRINQPQHF
CDR3 DNA: TGCGCCAGCGGCTTGGGAGGGAGGATCAATCAGCCCCAGCATTTT

V gene: TRBV20-1
D gene: .
clone size: .
J gene: TRBJ2-2
CDR3 protein: CSARGPTADSNTGELFF
CDR3 DNA: TGCAGTGCTAGAGGTCCCACGGCGGATTCGAACACCGGGGAGCTGTTTTTT

V gene: TRBV6-2/TRBV6-3
D gene: .
clone size: many
J gene: TRBJ2-7
CDR3 protein: CASSYSTEASYEQYF
CDR3 DNA: TGTGCCAGCAGTTACTCTACGGAGGCCAGCTACGAGCAGTACTTC

V gene: TRBV5-1
D gene: TRBD1
clone size: many
J gene: TRBJ2-7
CDR3 protein: CASTPGQGYEQYF
CDR3 DNA: TGCGCCAGCACCCCGGGACAGGGATACGAGCAGTACTTC

V gene: TRBV11-2
D gene: .
clone size: few
J gene: TRBJ2-3
CDR3 protein: CASSLAGVRSVF
CDR3 DNA: TGTGCCAGCAGCTTAGCGGGGGTCCGATCGGTTTTT

V gene: TRBV4-2
D gene: TRBD1
clone size: many
J gene: TRBJ2-2
CDR3 protein: CASRHNEFPGQGFYTGELFF
CDR3 DNA: TGTGCCAGCAGGCATAACGAATTCCCGGGACAGGGGTTTTACACCGGGGAGCTGTTTTTT

V gene: TRBV5-4
D gene: TRBD2
clone size: .
J gene: TRBJ2-3
CDR3 protein: CASSLERGMSTDTQYF
CDR3 DNA: TGTGCCAGCAGCTTGGAGCGGGGGATGAGCACAGATACGCAGTATTTT

V gene: TRBV18
D gene: TRBD1
clone size: .
J gene: TRBJ2-5
CDR3 protein: CASSPGDSRETQYF
CDR3 DNA: TGTGCCAGCTCACCGGGGGACAGTCGAGAGACCCAGTACTTC

V gene: TRBV19
D gene: .
clone size: many
J gene: TRBJ1-5
CDR3 protein: CASSRDTGNQPQHF
CDR3 DNA: TGTGCCAGTAGTCGGGACACAGGCAATCAGCCCCAGCATTTT

V gene: TRBV16
D gene: TRBD1
clone size: .
J gene: TRBJ2-1
CDR3 protein: CASSQDRGDYNEQFF
CDR3 DNA: TGTGCCAGCAGCCAAGACAGGGGAGACTACAATGAGCAGTTCTTC

V gene: TRBV7-2
D gene: .
clone size: many
J gene: TRBJ1-6
CDR3 protein: CASSLSFGENSPLHF
CDR3 DNA: TGTGCCAGCAGCTTAAGCTTTGGGGAGAATTCACCCCTCCACTTT

V gene: TRBV18
D gene: .
clone size: many
J gene: TRBJ1-6
CDR3 protein: CASSPPTGRPLHF
CDR3 DNA: TGTGCCAGCTCACCACCGACGGGTAGACCCCTCCACTTT

V gene: TRBV27
D gene: .
clone size: many
J gene: TRBJ2-7
CDR3 protein: CASSLRADSSYEQYF
CDR3 DNA: TGTGCCAGCAGTTTAAGGGCGGATAGCTCCTACGAGCAGTACTTC

V gene: TRBV5-1
D gene: .
clone size: many
J gene: TRBJ2-2
CDR3 protein: CASSFTANTGELFF
CDR3 DNA: TGCGCCAGCAGCTTCACGGCGAACACCGGGGAGCTGTTTTTT

V gene: TRBV10-3
D gene: TRBD1
clone size: many
J gene: TRBJ2-3
CDR3 protein: CAISLGQGAGNTQYF
CDR3 DNA: TGTGCCATCAGCCTCGGTCAGGGGGCGGGGAATACGCAGTATTTT

V gene: TRBV4-3
D gene: TRBD1
clone size: .
J gene: TRBJ2-3
CDR3 protein: CASSQDTGERGTGTQYF
CDR3 DNA: TGCGCCAGCAGTCAGGATACAGGGGAGAGGGGCACAGGTACGCAGTATTTT

V gene: TRBV5-1
D gene: TRBD1
clone size: many
J gene: TRBJ1-2
CDR3 protein: CASSSTTGSSGYGYTF
CDR3 DNA: TGCGCCAGCAGCTCGACGACAGGGTCCAGTGGCTATGGCTACACCTTC

V gene: TRBV20-1
D gene: TRBD1
clone size: many
J gene: TRBJ2-7
CDR3 protein: CSARVGQGTYEQYF
CDR3 DNA: TGCAGTGCTAGAGTGGGACAGGGAACCTACGAGCAGTACTTC

V gene: TRBV3-1
D gene: TRBD2
clone size: many
J gene: TRBJ2-1
CDR3 protein: CASWQTGTTNYNEQFF
CDR3 DNA: TGTGCCAGCTGGCAAACCGGGACTACCAACTACAATGAGCAGTTCTTC

V gene: TRBV4-3
D gene: .
clone size: many
J gene: TRBJ2-5
CDR3 protein: CASSQRGFGTDQETQYF
CDR3 DNA: TGCGCCAGCAGCCAAAGGGGTTTCGGGACGGATCAAGAGACCCAGTACTTC

V gene: TRBV12-3/TRBV12-4
D gene: TRBD2
clone size: many
J gene: TRBJ2-7
CDR3 protein: CASSPTTSGGPQLYEQYF
CDR3 DNA: TGTGCCAGCAGTCCTACGACTAGCGGGGGCCCCCAACTATACGAGCAGTACTTC

V gene: TRBV5-1
D gene: .
clone size: few
J gene: TRBJ1-2
CDR3 protein: CASSLAPESRYGYTF
CDR3 DNA: TGCGCCAGCAGCTTGGCGCCGGAGTCACGCTATGGCTACACCTTC

V gene: TRBV28
D gene: TRBD1
clone size: many
J gene: TRBJ2-7
CDR3 protein: CASSWTGDGYEQYF
CDR3 DNA: TGTGCCAGCAGTTGGACAGGGGATGGGTACGAGCAGTACTTC

V gene: TRBV14
D gene: TRBD1
clone size: many
J gene: TRBJ1-1
CDR3 protein: CASSHRTGGRITEAFF
CDR3 DNA: TGTGCCAGCAGCCACCGGACAGGGGGTAGAATCACTGAAGCTTTCTTT

V gene: TRBV7-9
D gene: .
clone size: many
J gene: TRBJ2-7
CDR3 protein: CASSSVGQVRDEQYF
CDR3 DNA: TGTGCCAGCAGCTCAGTCGGCCAGGTCAGGGACGAGCAGTACTTC

V gene: TRBV6-2/TRBV6-3
D gene: TRBD1
clone size: .
J gene: TRBJ2-1
CDR3 protein: CASILRWGTANNEQFF
CDR3 DNA: TGTGCCAGCATTCTACGTTGGGGGACAGCAAACAATGAGCAGTTCTTC

V gene: TRBV12-3/TRBV12-4
D gene: TRBD1
clone size: many
J gene: TRBJ1-5
CDR3 protein: CASREQGAGGQPQHF
CDR3 DNA: TGTGCCAGCAGAGAACAGGGGGCAGGCGGTCAGCCCCAGCATTTT

V gene: TRBV5-5
D gene: .
clone size: many
J gene: TRBJ2-5
CDR3 protein: CASSFDETQYF
CDR3 DNA: TGTGCCAGCAGCTTTGATGAGACCCAGTACTTC

V gene: TRBV12-3/TRBV12-4
D gene: .
clone size: many
J gene: TRBJ2-5
CDR3 protein: CASSPRRGLETQYF
CDR3 DNA: TGTGCCAGCAGTCCCCGCAGGGGCTTAGAGACCCAGTACTTC

V gene: TRBV10-1
D gene: .
clone size: .
J gene: TRBJ2-3
CDR3 protein: CASSEGGPDTQYF
CDR3 DNA: TGCGCCAGCAGTGAAGGGGGGCCAGATACGCAGTATTTT

V gene: TRBV6-1
D gene: .
clone size: many
J gene: TRBJ2-2
CDR3 protein: CASFRGGGENTGELFF
CDR3 DNA: TGTGCCAGCTTCCGAGGAGGGGGTGAGAACACCGGGGAGCTGTTTTTT

V gene: TRBV5-4
D gene: .
clone size: .
J gene: TRBJ2-1
CDR3 protein: CASSSDSSYNEQFF
CDR3 DNA: TGTGCCAGCAGCTCCGACAGCTCCTACAATGAGCAGTTCTTC

V gene: TRBV12-3/TRBV12-4
D gene: TRBD1
clone size: many
J gene: TRBJ2-7
CDR3 protein: CASRDLGRGTYEQYF
CDR3 DNA: TGTGCCAGCAGAGACTTGGGCAGGGGGACCTACGAGCAGTACTTC

V gene: TRBV27
D gene: .
clone size: few
J gene: TRBJ1-1
CDR3 protein: CASSLSWGTMNTEAFF
CDR3 DNA: TGTGCCAGCAGTTTATCGTGGGGGACGATGAACACTGAAGCTTTCTTT

V gene: TRBV9
D gene: .
clone size: many
J gene: TRBJ2-3
CDR3 protein: CASSVGNGRGTDTQYF
CDR3 DNA: TGTGCCAGCAGCGTAGGAAACGGGAGAGGAACAGATACGCAGTATTTT

V gene: TRBV7-2
D gene: TRBD2
clone size: many
J gene: TRBJ2-5
CDR3 protein: CASSAGGSQETQYF
CDR3 DNA: TGTGCCAGCAGCGCCGGGGGGTCCCAAGAGACCCAGTACTTC